These 27 T cell receptor beta chains were sequenced from one sample in a study of blood T cells in healthy people across ages. The authors ran a second PCR of 7 to 11 cycles using a sample-barcoded 5' primer and a J-beta primer mix. In TCRdb, the 5' RACE reads were re-called with MiXCR into one record per CDR3 protein. The sample carries 1.5 million to 2 million distinct CDR3 sequences, about 50% recorded once. Specimen: blood. Every receptor here comes from a woman aged 40 to 50 in good health.

This clonotype was counted only a few times. The chain uses TRBV6-5 and TRBJ2-3, with unresolved D. From germline, CDR1 is MNHEY and CDR2 SVGAGI. This CDR3 spans 15 amino acids. V was clipped by 0 bases and J by 0 bases, with 7 bases between them. CDR3 coding DNA: TGTGCCAGCAGTTACTCTAGGAGTAGCACAGATACGCAGTATTTT. The encoded protein is CASSYSRSSTDTQYF.

This clonotype was observed a few times. J is TRBJ2-7 and V is TRBV27, with 8 bases matching TRBD2. Trimming took 0 bases from V and 2 from J; bases not matched to a gene: 9. Germline loops: CDR1 MNHEY, CDR2 SMNVEV (reference sequence). The CDR3 runs 17 residues. The CDR3 nucleotides read TGTGCCAGCAGTTTATCGGGTTTAGCGGGGCGGACCTACGAGCAGTACTTC. It codes for CASSLSGLAGRTYEQYF.

In this sample, this clonotype turned up a few times. J is TRBJ2-7 and V is TRBV13, with TRBD2 matching 9 bases. V trimming: 5 bases; J trimming: 3 bases; junction bases outside the gene matches: 5. From germline, CDR1 is PRHDT and CDR2 FYEKMQ (reference sequence). CDR3 length: 14 amino acids. The chain's CDR3 is CASSPSGVGYEQYF. Here the CDR3 DNA reads TGTGCCAGCAGCCCTAGCGGGGTCGGCTACGAGCAGTACTTC.

The chain is built from TRBV6-2 or TRBV6-3 and TRBJ1-2, with no clear D. The germline CDR1 and CDR2 sequences are MNHEY and SVGEGT. The V end lost 2 bases, the J end lost 4 bases, and 8 bases lay between the germline ends. The CDR3 sequence is 13 residues long. In DNA form, the CDR3 reads TGTGCCAGCAGTTACAACTTGCCCTATGGCTACACCTTC. This gives the protein CASSYNLPYGYTF.

The chain couples TRBV6-2 or TRBV6-3 to TRBJ2-1, with TRBD1 identical over 7 bases. From germline, CDR1 is MNHEY and CDR2 SVGEGT. This CDR3 comprises 13 residues. V lost 6 bases and J lost 6; bases outside the gene matches: 5. The CDR3 protein is CASRLTGSNEQFF. In DNA, the CDR3 is TGTGCCAGCAGGTTGACAGGGAGCAATGAGCAGTTCTTC.

The genes are TRBV21-1 and TRBJ2-3; TRBD1, the D gene given by the table, was not confirmed from the DNA. TRBV21-1 is listed as a pseudogene. This CDR3 has 19 residues. Written as DNA, the CDR3 is TGTGCCAGCAGCCCACGGAGGGACAGGAAAAGGTTTGACACAGATACGCAGTATTTT. This gives the protein CASSPRRDRKRFDTDTQYF.

This rearrangement joins TRBV27 to TRBJ2-1; 7 bases line up with TRBD1. The CDR3 sequence is 14 residues long. V lost 4 bases, J lost 10 bases, and 10 bases stayed unmatched. In germline, CDR1 is MNHEY, CDR2 SMNVEV (reference sequence). CDR3 protein: CASSYQGQIIEQFF. The CDR3 coding sequence is TGTGCCAGCAGTTACCAGGGACAGATTATAGAGCAGTTCTTC.

The sample holds many counts of this clonotype. The chain recombines TRBV12-3 or TRBV12-4 with TRBJ2-7; no reliable D call. The CDR3 has 13 residues. Trimming pared 4 bases from V and 2 bases from J, leaving 9 bases between. CDR3 in amino acids: CASSSHYTYEQYF. CDR3 nucleotide sequence: TGTGCCAGCAGTTCCCATTACACCTACGAGCAGTACTTC.

A few counts support this clonotype. This chain connects TRBV28 to TRBJ2-5, with 10 bases matching TRBD2. Germline V gene data show CDR1 as MDHEN and CDR2 as SYDVKM. The length of the CDR3 is 15 residues. Trimming at V came to 3 bases and at J to 11 bases, leaving 12 bases not matched to a gene. CDR3 nucleotide sequence: TGTGCCAGCAGTTTTGTAGCGGGGGGAAGGAATGAGCAGTACTTC. It translates to CASSFVAGGRNEQYF. Variable domain in full (rest from reference TRBV28 and TRBJ2-5): DVKVTQSSRYLVKRTGEKVFLECVQDMDHENMFWYRQDPGLGLRLIYFSYDVKMKEKGDIPEGYSVSREKKERFSLILESASTNQTSMYLCASSFVAGGRNEQYFGPGTRLLVL.

This clonotype was counted between two and nine times. The chain uses TRBV5-6 and TRBJ2-1, with 9 bases fitting TRBD1. The germline CDR1 and CDR2 sequences are SGHDT and YYEEEE. V was clipped by 1 base and J by 3 bases; unmatched bases: 8. The CDR3 loop spans 17 amino acids. CDR3 coding DNA: TGTGCCAGCAGCTTGCGGCTGACAGGGGGTTTCTACAATGAGCAGTTCTTC. The encoded protein is CASSLRLTGGFYNEQFF.

The genes are TRBV5-1 and TRBJ2-3; unclear D gene. Looked up from germline, CDR1 is SGHRS and CDR2 is YFSETQ. The CDR3 covers 16 residues. Trimming pared 1 base from V and 0 bases from J, leaving 12 bases between. The CDR3, as DNA: TGCGCCAGCAGCTTGTGGGCAGCAACTAGCACAGATACGCAGTATTTT. Its protein is CASSLWAATSTDTQYF. The entire variable domain, with the rest obtained from reference TRBV5-1 and TRBJ2-3, is as follows: KAGVTQTPRYLIKTRGQQVTLSCSPISGHRSVSWYQQTPGQGLQFLFEYFSETQRNKGNFPGRFSGRQFSNSRSEMNVSTLELGDSALYLCASSLWAATSTDTQYFGPGTRLTVL.

In regard to this clonotype: Since a much larger clone is just one base distant, this may be a read error. The V gene is TRBV20-1, the J gene TRBJ2-5, with D perhaps TRBD1 (5 bases). The length of the CDR3 is 10 residues. Germline V gene lookup returns CDR1 DFQATT and CDR2 SNEGSKA (reference sequence). CDR3 sequence: CIAGAETQYF. The DNA for the CDR3 is TGCATTGCTGGGGCGGAGACCCAGTACTTC.

The CDR3 reads CASSGREKSNEQFF. In nucleotides, the CDR3 is TGTGCCAGCAGCGGCAGGGAAAAAAGCAATGAGCAGTTCTTC. The rearrangement uses TRBV4-2 and TRBJ2-1; D perhaps matches TRBD1 (5 bases). Trimming took 5 bases from V and 6 from J, leaving 14 bases between them. The germline CDR1 and CDR2 sequences are LGHNA and YNFKEQ. This CDR3 region has 14 residues.

A note on this clonotype: Relative to the germline gene, one junction end is altered; a read error may explain this. The V and J genes are TRBV20-1 and TRBJ2-5; the match to TRBD2 covers 14 bases. Germline V gene data show CDR1 as DFQATT and CDR2 as SNEGSKA (reference sequence). The CDR3 runs to 11 residues. CDR3 bases: TGCAGTGCTAAGGGACTAGCGGGGGTGCACTTC. Its translation: CSAKGLAGVHF.

The V and J genes are TRBV6-2 or TRBV6-3 and TRBJ2-7, with a possible D match to TRBD2 (6 bases). The V and J ends lost 6 bases and 4 bases respectively, with 19 bases between them. The germline V gene encodes CDR1 MNHEY and CDR2 SVGEGT. This CDR3 has 15 residues. In DNA, the CDR3 is TGTGCCAGCAGGAATCCGCGCGGGGAGCTATACGAGCAGTACTTC. Encoded protein: CASRNPRGELYEQYF.

This clonotype was picked up a small number of times. The gene calls are TRBV4-3 and TRBJ1-2; 7 positions agree with TRBD1. CDR1 is LGHNA, CDR2 YSLEER, per germline. CDR3 length: 14 amino acids. After removal of 3 bases from V and 4 bases from J, the junction contained 5 bases not matched to a gene. CDR3 in amino acids: CASSQEGQSYGYTF. The DNA for the CDR3 is TGCGCCAGCAGCCAGGAGGGACAGTCCTATGGCTACACCTTC.

The table lists this clonotype with a few counts. The rearrangement joins TRBV9 to TRBJ2-3, with TRBD2 matching over 10 bases. The V gene's germline CDR1 is SGDLS and CDR2 YYNGEE. V shed 10 bases and J 4 bases; nucleotides not matched to a gene: 9. This CDR3 region has 14 residues. The CDR3 here is CACERGGLADTQYF. As DNA, the CDR3 is TGTGCCTGCGAGCGGGGGGGCCTCGCAGATACGCAGTATTTT.

This clonotype was counted between two and nine times. The rearrangement uses TRBV7-6 and TRBJ2-4; 9 bases are a match to TRBD2. Matching the DNA end better, TRBJ2-7 makes the J call doubtful. The germline CDR1 and CDR2 sequences are SGHVS and FNYEAQ. This CDR3 contains 16 residues. Here the CDR3 reads CASSSIRGLAIGEQYF. For the CDR3, the DNA is TGTGCCAGCAGCTCCATCCGAGGACTAGCGATCGGCGAGCAGTACTTC.

This clonotype was counted a few times. V gene TRBV27 combines with J gene TRBJ2-1; D gene uncertain. Trimming shortened V by 2 bases and J by 5 bases, and 13 bases separated the two germline ends. This CDR3 is 15 amino acids long. The germline V gene has CDR1 MNHEY and CDR2 SMNVEV (reference sequence). In DNA form, the CDR3 reads TGTGCCAGCAGTTTAAGGATCGAATCCCACAATGAGCAGTTCTTC. Translated, it gives CASSLRIESHNEQFF.

CDR3 DNA: TGCGCCAGCAGCTTGAACCCGGTGGCTAGCGGTTACAATGAGCAGTTCTTC. Translation gives CASSLNPVASGYNEQFF. V usage is TRBV5-1 and J usage is TRBJ2-1, with 7 bases fitting TRBD2. This CDR3 is 17 amino acids long. The ends lost 1 base at V and 4 bases at J; junction bases unmatched: 11. Germline V lookup: CDR1 SGHRS, CDR2 YFSETQ.

CDR3 DNA sequence: TGTGCCAGCAGCTCCACGGGACAGGGGGCTTACTATGGCTACACCTTC. It translates to CASSSTGQGAYYGYTF. The chain couples TRBV7-8 to TRBJ1-2, with 12 bases aligning to TRBD1. The CDR3 extends over 16 amino acids. Unmatched junction bases numbered 6, after V lost 4 bases and J lost 3 bases. Germline loops: CDR1 SGHVS, CDR2 FQNEAQ.

The chain recombines TRBV9 with TRBJ2-1; TRBD1 matches 7 bases. Germline V gene lookup returns CDR1 SGDLS and CDR2 YYNGEE. The V segment lost 0 bases and the J segment 8 bases; nucleotides outside the gene matches: 8. The CDR3 covers 15 residues. The CDR3 sequence: CASSVEQGSRDEQFF. CDR3 coding DNA: TGTGCCAGCAGCGTAGAACAGGGGAGTAGAGATGAGCAGTTCTTC.

The chain combines TRBV5-1 with TRBJ1-4; D is ambiguous. V lost 1 base to trimming and J lost 5 bases, with 9 bases between them. Germline CDR1 reads SGHRS; CDR2 reads YFSETQ. The CDR3 loop spans 14 amino acids. The CDR3 bases are TGCGCCAGCAGCTTGAACATTCCGAATGAAAAACTGTTTTTT. Residues: CASSLNIPNEKLFF.

The V call is TRBV29-1, the J call TRBJ2-1, with 12 bases matching TRBD2. This CDR3 has 16 amino acids. Trimming cost V 7 bases and J 0 bases; bases outside gene matches: 7. Germline loops: CDR1 SQVTM, CDR2 ANQGSEA. This CDR3 is CSAATSGGFSYNEQFF. The CDR3 DNA is TGCAGCGCTGCGACTAGCGGGGGCTTCTCCTACAATGAGCAGTTCTTC.

The genes are TRBV7-2 and TRBJ2-5; 8 bases are a match to TRBD2. Germline CDR1 and CDR2: SGHTA and FQGNSA. Unmatched junction bases numbered 5, after V lost 3 bases and J lost 5 bases. The CDR3 extends over 14 amino acids. Here the CDR3 reads CASSFPASGETQYF. The CDR3 bases are TGTGCCAGCAGCTTTCCGGCTAGCGGGGAGACCCAGTACTTC. Full variable domain (remainder filled in from reference TRBV7-2 and TRBJ2-5): GAGVSQSPSNKVTEKGKDVELRCDPISGHTALYWYRQSLGQGLEFLIYFQGNSAPDKSGLPSDRFSAERTGGSVSTLTIQRTQQEDSAVYLCASSFPASGETQYFGPGTRLLVL.

This clonotype was counted only a few times. The chain uses TRBV28 and TRBJ2-7, with D unclear. The CDR3 totals 15 residues. From germline, CDR1 is MDHEN and CDR2 SYDVKM. Trimming took off 4 bases at V and 3 bases at J, with 16 bases between the two ends. The CDR3 spells CASSWFVGPGYEQYF. CDR3 nucleotide sequence: TGTGCCAGCAGTTGGTTTGTCGGTCCAGGCTACGAGCAGTACTTC.

The chain employs TRBV20-1 and TRBJ2-3; TRBD1 matches at 8 bases. This CDR3 contains 16 residues. The germline V gene has CDR1 DFQATT and CDR2 SNEGSKA (reference sequence). The junction had 11 bases not matched to a gene; V was cut back by 2 bases and J by 4 bases. The CDR3 nucleotides read TGCAGTGCTAGATTTGTCTCCCTGACAGGGGCAGATACGCAGTATTTT. It translates to CSARFVSLTGADTQYF.